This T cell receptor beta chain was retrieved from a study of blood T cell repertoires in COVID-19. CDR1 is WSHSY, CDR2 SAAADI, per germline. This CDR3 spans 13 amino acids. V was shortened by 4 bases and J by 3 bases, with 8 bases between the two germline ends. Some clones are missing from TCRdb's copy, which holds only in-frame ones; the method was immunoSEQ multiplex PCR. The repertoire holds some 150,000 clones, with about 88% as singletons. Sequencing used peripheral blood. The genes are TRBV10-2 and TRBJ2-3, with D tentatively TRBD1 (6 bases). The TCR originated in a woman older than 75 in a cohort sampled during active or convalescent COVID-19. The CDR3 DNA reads TGCGCCAGCAGTGCCGGGACAACAGATACGCAGTATTTT. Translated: CASSAGTTDTQYF.